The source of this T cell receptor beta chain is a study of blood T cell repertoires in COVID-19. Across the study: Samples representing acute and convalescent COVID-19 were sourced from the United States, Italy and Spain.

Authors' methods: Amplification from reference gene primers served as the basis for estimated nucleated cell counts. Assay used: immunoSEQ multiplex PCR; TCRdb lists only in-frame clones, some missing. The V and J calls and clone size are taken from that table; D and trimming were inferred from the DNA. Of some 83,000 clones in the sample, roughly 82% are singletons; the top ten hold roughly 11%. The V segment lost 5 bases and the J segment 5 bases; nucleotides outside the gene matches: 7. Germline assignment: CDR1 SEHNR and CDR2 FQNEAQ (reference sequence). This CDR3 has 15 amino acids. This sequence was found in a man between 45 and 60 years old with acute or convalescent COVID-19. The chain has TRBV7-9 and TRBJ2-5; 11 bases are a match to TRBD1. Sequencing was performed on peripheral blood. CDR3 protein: CASSARTGGGETQYF. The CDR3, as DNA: TGTGCCAGCAGCGCCCGGACAGGGGGCGGGGAGACCCAGTACTTC.